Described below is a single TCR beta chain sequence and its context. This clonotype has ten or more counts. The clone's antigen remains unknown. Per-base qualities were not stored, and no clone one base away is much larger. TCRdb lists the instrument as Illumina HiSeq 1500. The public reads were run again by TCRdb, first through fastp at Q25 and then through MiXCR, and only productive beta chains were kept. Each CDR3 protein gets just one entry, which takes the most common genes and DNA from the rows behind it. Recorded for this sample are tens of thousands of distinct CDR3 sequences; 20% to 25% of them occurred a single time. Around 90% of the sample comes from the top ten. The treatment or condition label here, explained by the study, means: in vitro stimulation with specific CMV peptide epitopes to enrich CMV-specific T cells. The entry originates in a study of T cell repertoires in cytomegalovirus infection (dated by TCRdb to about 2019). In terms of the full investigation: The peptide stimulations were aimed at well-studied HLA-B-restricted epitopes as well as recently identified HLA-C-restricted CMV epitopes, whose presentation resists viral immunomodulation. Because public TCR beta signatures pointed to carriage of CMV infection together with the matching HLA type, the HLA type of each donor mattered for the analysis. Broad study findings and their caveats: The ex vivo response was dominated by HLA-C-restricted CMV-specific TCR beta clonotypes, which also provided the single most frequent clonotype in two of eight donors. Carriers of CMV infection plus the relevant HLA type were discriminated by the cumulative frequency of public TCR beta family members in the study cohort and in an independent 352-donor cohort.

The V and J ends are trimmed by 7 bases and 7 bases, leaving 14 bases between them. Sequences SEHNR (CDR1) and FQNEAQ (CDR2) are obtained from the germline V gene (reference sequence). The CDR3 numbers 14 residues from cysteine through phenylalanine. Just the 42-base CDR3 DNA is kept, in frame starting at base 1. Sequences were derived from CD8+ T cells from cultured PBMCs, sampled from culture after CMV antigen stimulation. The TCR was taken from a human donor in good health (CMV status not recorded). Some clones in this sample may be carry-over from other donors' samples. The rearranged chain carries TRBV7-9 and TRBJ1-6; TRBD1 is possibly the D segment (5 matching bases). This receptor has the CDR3 CASTRGAGNSPLHF. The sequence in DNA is TGTGCCAGCACCAGAGGGGCTGGGAATTCACCCCTCCACTTT.